These T cell receptor beta chains were read from a single sample in a study of identical twins. TCRdb ran MiXCR on the 5' RACE reads and lists one entry per CDR3 protein. The table lists 500,000 to 600,000 distinct CDR3 sequences, approximately 22% of them singletons. The data were also submitted as part of a second study, on T cells expressing NK-cell markers.

The sequenced sample was CD4+ T cells sorted from blood. The receptors originated from a woman between 18 and 29 years old in good health. The CDR3 runs from the conserved cysteine through the conserved F or W. D genes are given only for firm matches. Clone size is stated in some rows and not others, as once, few, many or a class when expanded.

clone_size	d_call	j_call	v_call	cdr3_aa	cdr3_nt
-	TRBD2	TRBJ2-3	TRBV7-8	CASSLGPSGRADTQYF	TGTGCCAGCAGCTTAGGACCTAGCGGGAGAGCAGATACGCAGTATTTT
few	-	TRBJ2-7	TRBV7-9	CASSLIEGGYEQYF	TGTGCCAGCAGCTTAATTGAAGGGGGCTACGAGCAGTACTTC
-	TRBD2	TRBJ2-3	TRBV7-9	CASSQGLGWADTQYF	TGTGCCAGCAGCCAAGGACTAGGGTGGGCAGATACGCAGTATTTT
few	TRBD2	TRBJ2-1	TRBV6-1	CASSPAGGPNEQFF	TGTGCCAGCAGTCCAGCGGGAGGGCCGAATGAGCAGTTCTTC
-	-	TRBJ2-7	TRBV5-1	CASSSAGGSIASEQYF	TGCGCCAGCAGCTCGGCCGGCGGCAGCATTGCTAGTGAGCAGTACTTC
few	-	TRBJ1-4	TRBV12-3/TRBV12-4	CASSGTGDHEKLFF	TGTGCCAGCAGTGGGACGGGGGACCATGAAAAACTGTTTTTT
many	-	TRBJ2-1	TRBV4-3	CASSQIAASSYNEQFF	TGCGCCAGCAGCCAAATAGCGGCGAGCTCCTACAATGAGCAGTTCTTC
many	-	TRBJ2-7	TRBV20-1	CSARDRRGIRYEQYF	TGCAGTGCTAGAGATAGGAGGGGAATTCGCTACGAGCAGTACTTC
many	-	TRBJ2-7	TRBV20-1	CSARAGYEQYF	TGCAGTGCTAGAGCGGGCTACGAGCAGTACTTC
-	-	TRBJ2-3	TRBV29-1	CSVSRQGIRTDTQYF	TGCAGCGTTTCGAGGCAGGGGATTCGCACAGATACGCAGTATTTT
few	-	TRBJ2-3	TRBV5-1	CASSWGDRTDTQYF	TGCGCCAGCAGCTGGGGGGACCGCACAGATACGCAGTATTTT
-	-	TRBJ1-4	TRBV20-1	CSANPGPAEKLFF	TGCAGTGCTAATCCGGGGCCTGCAGAAAAACTGTTTTTT
-	-	TRBJ2-3	TRBV5-1	CASSTGRGGTDTQYF	TGCGCCAGCAGTACGGGGCGGGGAGGCACAGATACGCAGTATTTT
many	TRBD2	TRBJ2-1	TRBV12-3/TRBV12-4	CASRPGGGYEQFF	TGTGCCAGCCGTCCCGGGGGAGGGTATGAGCAGTTCTTC
few	-	TRBJ2-7	TRBV20-1	CSARDWSGVSYEQYF	TGCAGTGCTAGAGATTGGTCAGGGGTCTCCTACGAGCAGTACTTC
few	-	TRBJ2-1	TRBV20-1	CSARNNEQFF	TGCAGTGCAAGGAACAATGAGCAGTTCTTC
many	-	TRBJ2-5	TRBV12-3/TRBV12-4	CASRLQETQYF	TGTGCCAGCAGACTGCAAGAGACCCAGTACTTC
-	-	TRBJ2-4	TRBV20-1	CSARVNSIQYF	TGCAGTGCTAGAGTGAACAGCATTCAGTACTTC
-	-	TRBJ2-5	TRBV7-2	CATSRGREETQYF	TGTGCCACCTCTAGGGGCAGGGAAGAGACCCAGTACTTC
-	TRBD1	TRBJ1-1	TRBV7-6	CASSPGTGGGTEAFF	TGTGCCAGCAGCCCTGGGACAGGGGGGGGTACTGAAGCTTTCTTT
-	-	TRBJ1-1	TRBV7-2	CASSLDPRDTEAFF	TGTGCCAGCAGCTTAGATCCCAGGGACACTGAAGCTTTCTTT
-	TRBD2	TRBJ2-1	TRBV3-1	CASSLTSGSVHEQFF	TGTGCCAGCAGCCTGACTAGCGGGAGCGTCCATGAGCAGTTCTTC
few	TRBD2	TRBJ2-2	TRBV7-8	CASSERLAFTNTGELFF	TGTGCCAGCAGCGAGAGACTAGCGTTTACGAACACCGGGGAGCTGTTTTTT